Sequencing of this T cell receptor beta chain was carried out in a study of long-term antiretroviral therapy in people with HIV. The overall study: The 2015 immediate-ART recommendation came about a decade after the earliest samples.

The assay, immunoSEQ v3.0, was run at survey level. Clones were sequenced by immunoSEQ multiplex PCR, and TCRdb holds only the in-frame ones, with some missing. The sample includes approximately 7,900 clones, over 70% of them seen just once. Findings and caveats of the study: Clones that had undergone expansion before ART dominated the repertoire at all time points. Controls showed broader CDR3 length ranges than did the HIV repertoires.

The germline CDR1 and CDR2 sequences are KGHSH and LQKENI. The CDR3 runs 14 residues. V was cut by 3 bases and J by 0 bases, with 8 bases left in between. As regards this clone: The antigen remains undetermined.

This specimen was unsorted PBMCs, taken 0.1 years after starting antiretroviral therapy. The V call is TRBV18, the J call TRBJ1-1, with no clear D. This TCR came from a man aged 40-49 years with HIV. The DNA for the CDR3 is TGTGCCAGCTCACCGACACTAATGAACACTGAAGCTTTCTTT. Translation gives CASSPTLMNTEAFF.